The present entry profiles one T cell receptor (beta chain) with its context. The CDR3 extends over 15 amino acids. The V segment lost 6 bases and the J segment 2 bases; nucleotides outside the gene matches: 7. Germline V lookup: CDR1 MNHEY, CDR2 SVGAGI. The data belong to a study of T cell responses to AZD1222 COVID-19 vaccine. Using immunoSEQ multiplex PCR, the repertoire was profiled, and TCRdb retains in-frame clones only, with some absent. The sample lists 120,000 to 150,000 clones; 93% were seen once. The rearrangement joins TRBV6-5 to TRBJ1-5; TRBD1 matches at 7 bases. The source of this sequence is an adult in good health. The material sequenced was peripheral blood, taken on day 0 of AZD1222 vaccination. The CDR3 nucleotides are TGTGCCAGCAGGAAAGACAGGGCGGGCAATCAGCCCCAGCATTTT. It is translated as CASRKDRAGNQPQHF.